This TCR beta chain was observed in a study of early T cells in non-severe SARS-CoV-2 infection. Study summary: Chains from this unsorted whole-blood bulk RNA could not be paired. Findings and caveats of the study: Sequences matched to VDJdb favored anti-spike CD8 responses, while private and CD4 specificities were missed.

Separate cDNA molecules each had unique molecular identifiers attached to them. TCRdb itself ran the 5' RACE reads through MiXCR, one entry per CDR3 protein. The data contain approximately 28,000 distinct CDR3 sequences, about 6.6% of them singletons. About this clonotype itself: Its specificity is unknown.

The germline CDR1 and CDR2 sequences are KGHSH and LQKENI. V gave up 6 bases and J gave up 5 bases, with 16 bases separating them. The CDR3 is 14 residues long. V gene TRBV18 combines with J gene TRBJ1-1; possible D gene TRBD1, 5 bases. Sequencing was performed on whole blood, taken at baseline. The sequence was obtained from an adult who was a healthcare worker with PCR-confirmed SARS-CoV-2 infection or an uninfected control (not recorded which). The CDR3 spells CASSRAGRGTEAFF. In nucleotides, the CDR3 is TGTGCCAGCTCTCGAGCAGGGCGGGGGACTGAAGCTTTCTTT.